This T cell receptor (beta chain) emerged from a study of shared clonotypes between healthy human individuals. This clone was seen a few times. Using immunoSEQ multiplex PCR, the repertoire was profiled, and TCRdb retains in-frame clones only, with some absent. In the table there are under 300,000 clones, 60% to 70% of which are singletons. V lost 3 bases and J 3 bases, leaving 14 bases between the germline ends. From germline, CDR1 is MNHEY and CDR2 SMNVEV (reference sequence). The CDR3 is made up of 15 amino acids. What was sequenced was memory CD4+ T cells sorted from blood. The subset was: CD45RA-negative fraction. This rearrangement joins TRBV27 to TRBJ2-5, with D perhaps TRBD2 (6 bases). This receptor was identified in a man younger than 45 in good health. Here the CDR3 reads CASSLNGRGEETQYF. In nucleotides, the CDR3 is TGTGCCAGCAGTTTGAACGGGAGAGGGGAAGAGACCCAGTACTTC.